This is a list of T cell receptor beta chains from one sample in a study of T cells expressing NK-cell markers. For each CDR3 protein, TCRdb gives one entry from its re-call of the 5' RACE reads, without DNA. The data show about 300,000 distinct CDR3 sequences, and the top ten clones hold about 4.2%. Material: blood T cells: a sorted CD56 or NKG2C T cell subset, CD4+ or CD8+ T cells, or bulk PBMC T cells (not recorded which). These receptors were taken from a woman between 18 and 70 years old in good health. CDR3s include the opening cysteine and the closing phenylalanine or tryptophan. The order of the fields is J gene, V gene, CDR3 protein.

j_gene: TRBJ1-2
v_gene: TRBV12-3/TRBV12-4
CDR3aa: CASSLGSRLDGYTF

j_gene: TRBJ2-3
v_gene: TRBV6-1
CDR3aa: CASMRAGGTADTQYF

j_gene: TRBJ1-5
v_gene: TRBV5-8
CDR3aa: CASSLYRDQPQHF

j_gene: TRBJ2-5
v_gene: TRBV11-1
CDR3aa: CASTGQRASETQYF

j_gene: TRBJ1-2
v_gene: TRBV5-1
CDR3aa: CASSLEHPRYGYTF

j_gene: TRBJ2-7
v_gene: TRBV12-3/TRBV12-4
CDR3aa: CASSLGSAGGPREQYF

j_gene: TRBJ2-1
v_gene: TRBV24-1
CDR3aa: CATSDPRGSYNEQFF

j_gene: TRBJ2-2
v_gene: TRBV19
CDR3aa: CASSPGGHGLNTGELFF

j_gene: TRBJ1-6
v_gene: TRBV12-3/TRBV12-4
CDR3aa: CASSLTIADSPLHF

j_gene: TRBJ2-3
v_gene: TRBV19
CDR3aa: CASSMGQSTDTQYF

j_gene: TRBJ1-5
v_gene: TRBV6-1
CDR3aa: CASSDRADQPQHF

j_gene: TRBJ2-7
v_gene: TRBV28
CDR3aa: CASISGTGGYEQYF

j_gene: TRBJ2-1
v_gene: TRBV12-3/TRBV12-4
CDR3aa: CASRTNLGEQFF

j_gene: TRBJ1-2
v_gene: TRBV12-3/TRBV12-4
CDR3aa: CASSGDPRPGQGASGYTF

j_gene: TRBJ2-5
v_gene: TRBV5-6
CDR3aa: CAISLGPKGETQYF

j_gene: TRBJ2-7
v_gene: TRBV29-1
CDR3aa: CSVVRGSSYEQYF

j_gene: TRBJ1-1
v_gene: TRBV11-1
CDR3aa: CASSSQLAQTEAFF

j_gene: TRBJ2-7
v_gene: TRBV20-1
CDR3aa: CSATRNRDRVQEQYF

j_gene: TRBJ2-3
v_gene: TRBV25-1
CDR3aa: CASTPRGGPDTHYF

j_gene: TRBJ2-6
v_gene: TRBV29-1
CDR3aa: CSVELQSGANVLTF

j_gene: TRBJ2-5
v_gene: TRBV10-3
CDR3aa: CAITSGTSGKETQYF

j_gene: TRBJ1-1
v_gene: TRBV12-3/TRBV12-4
CDR3aa: CASSLAGGGRNTEAFF

j_gene: TRBJ2-1
v_gene: TRBV20-1
CDR3aa: CSARALGQFNEQFF

j_gene: TRBJ2-1
v_gene: TRBV7-2
CDR3aa: CASSSVASSYNEQFF

j_gene: TRBJ1-3
v_gene: TRBV5-3
CDR3aa: CARSFDTSSGNTIYF

j_gene: TRBJ2-1
v_gene: TRBV5-1
CDR3aa: CASSLRTVSSYNEQFF

j_gene: TRBJ2-5
v_gene: TRBV18
CDR3aa: CASSPVDRPQETQYF

j_gene: TRBJ2-2
v_gene: TRBV7-8
CDR3aa: CASSLGSGRASNRELFF

j_gene: TRBJ1-3
v_gene: TRBV19
CDR3aa: CASSISRVTGNTIYF

j_gene: TRBJ2-5
v_gene: TRBV11-2
CDR3aa: CASRLGSVFKETQYF

j_gene: TRBJ1-5
v_gene: TRBV2
CDR3aa: CASSPDRDDRPQHF

j_gene: TRBJ1-1
v_gene: TRBV7-3
CDR3aa: CASSLTAYTEAFF

j_gene: TRBJ1-2
v_gene: TRBV29-1
CDR3aa: CSVRHLSGNGYTF

j_gene: TRBJ2-6
v_gene: TRBV11-2
CDR3aa: CASSPFGGANVLTF

j_gene: TRBJ2-7
v_gene: TRBV12-3/TRBV12-4
CDR3aa: CASSLKGTGRTYEQYF

j_gene: TRBJ2-3
v_gene: TRBV3-1
CDR3aa: CASGYGVTQYF

j_gene: TRBJ1-2
v_gene: TRBV5-1
CDR3aa: CASSFTSGVGGYTF

j_gene: TRBJ2-1
v_gene: TRBV5-3
CDR3aa: CARSSGLAGGVGQFF

j_gene: TRBJ1-1
v_gene: TRBV2
CDR3aa: CASSDYRTTEAFF

j_gene: TRBJ2-3
v_gene: TRBV6-1
CDR3aa: CASSRQKRADTQYF

j_gene: TRBJ2-1
v_gene: TRBV20-1
CDR3aa: CSATVPGLGPEQFF

j_gene: TRBJ1-5
v_gene: TRBV18
CDR3aa: CASSRNRDPKGGQPQHF